Each of the 29 T cell receptor beta chains below was sequenced from the same sample in a study of T cell clonality in common variable immunodeficiency. Study results and limitations: Common variable immunodeficiency TCR beta sequences reportedly had fewer deletions and N-nucleotide insertions.

For these receptors, no antigen is known. Produced via immunoSEQ multiplex PCR; TCRdb's table is partial and in-frame only. The sample lists just over 20,000 clones, none appearing once, the ten largest making up approximately 2%. Specimen: peripheral blood mononuclear cells. The source is a human donor with common variable immunodeficiency.

This clone was counted many times. The CDR3 here is CASSEVQGSHNEQFF. The covered CDR3 bases are TGCGCCAGCAGTGAAGTACAGGGGAGTCACAATGAG. This chain joins TRBV10-1 and TRBJ2-1; 7 bases agree with TRBD1. The read stops 3 residues short of the end of the CDR3; the missing end is completed from the germline J gene. Germline CDR1 reads WNHNN; CDR2 reads SYGVQD (reference sequence). With 3 bases clipped from V and 5 bases from J, the junction kept 7 bases outside the gene matches. The CDR3 runs 15 residues.

This clone was counted many times. The CDR3 end falls 3 residues outside the read, so it is completed with the germline J gene. The V gene is TRBV5-4, the J gene TRBJ2-1, with 8 positions matching TRBD1. J lost 0 bases, V lost 3 bases, and 2 bases had no gene match. The CDR3 length is 15 residues. Germline V gene sequence: CDR1 SGHNT, CDR2 YYREEE (reference sequence). Incomplete CDR3 DNA: TGTGCCAGCAGCTCAGGGACAGGCTCCTACAATGAG. This translates into CASSSGTGSYNE. The full CDR3 protein is CASSSGTGSYNEQFF.

There are many counts of this clone. The read comes to an end 3 residues before the CDR3 does, leaving the germline J gene to fill in the end. The chain combines TRBV7-3 with TRBJ2-7, with TRBD1 identical over 7 bases. V trimming: 5 bases; J trimming: 6 bases; junction bases outside the gene matches: 7. The CDR3 sequence is 13 residues long. The V gene's germline CDR1 is SGHTA and CDR2 FQGTGA. The DNA read from the CDR3 is TGTGCCAGCAGCCAGGGACAGTCTTCCGAG. The encoded protein is CASSQGQSSE. The CDR3 as a whole reads CASSQGQSSEQYF.

Of note for this clone: From the germline J gene comes the end of the CDR3, since the read stops 3 residues before it. The genes are TRBV7-2 and TRBJ1-6; a possible D gene is TRBD1 (5 bases). V lost 2 bases and J 7 bases, leaving 12 bases between the germline ends. Germline CDR1 reads SGHTA; CDR2 reads FQGNSA. The CDR3 contains 15 residues. CDR3 loop: CASSLQSRVNSPLHF. The covered CDR3 bases are TGTGCCAGCAGCTTACAGTCCAGGGTCAATTCACCC.

Turning to this clone: The read finishes 3 residues shy of the CDR3 end, and the germline J gene is used to complete it. The chain carries TRBV10-3 and TRBJ2-5; D not certain. CDR1 is ENHRY, CDR2 SYGVKD, per germline. This CDR3 is 14 amino acids long. V dropped 0 bases and J dropped 1 base, with 6 bases sitting between them. CDR3 DNA (partial): TGTGCCATCAGTGAGTCCAGGTCCCAAGAGACC. Translated, it gives CAISESRSQET. The entire CDR3 protein reads CAISESRSQETQYF.

With regard to this clone: The read stops 3 residues short of the end of the CDR3; the missing end is completed from the germline J gene. The genes are TRBV19 and TRBJ1-6, with D possibly matching TRBD1 (6 bases). The germline CDR1 and CDR2 sequences are LNHDA and SQIVND (reference sequence). Trimming shortened V by 5 bases and J by 9 bases, and 17 bases separated the two germline ends. This CDR3 has 15 residues. CDR3 sequence: CASSPQGFSGSPLHF. The DNA read from the CDR3 is TGTGCCAGTAGTCCACAGGGATTTTCGGGTTCACCC.

This clone was found many times. The read ends 3 residues before the CDR3 terminus; that terminus is restored from the germline J gene. The rearrangement joins TRBV5-1 to TRBJ2-1; 10 bases are shared with TRBD2. The germline V gene encodes CDR1 SGHRS and CDR2 YFSETQ. J lost 3 bases, V lost 3 bases, and 9 bases had no gene match. The CDR3 covers 17 residues. This chain's CDR3 is CASSSAPSSGGYNEQFF. CDR3 bases read: TGCGCCAGCAGCTCCGCTCCTTCTAGCGGGGGCTACAATGAG.

This clone occurred many times. From the germline J gene comes the end of the CDR3, since the read stops 3 residues before it. The chain couples TRBV7-8 to TRBJ2-3; 7 positions match TRBD2. The trim removed 0 bases at V and 2 bases at J, leaving 5 bases unmatched. Germline lookup yields CDR1 SGHVS and CDR2 FQNEAQ. The CDR3 is 16 residues long. The CDR3 sequence: CASSLAGLSHTDTQYF. Partial CDR3 DNA: TGTGCCAGCAGCTTAGCGGGACTATCCCACACAGATACG.

This clone is judged medium-sized. The sequenced fragment ends 3 residues before the CDR3 boundary, so the rest is inferred from the germline J gene. The rearrangement uses TRBV13 and TRBJ1-2; the D is unclear. This CDR3 spans 12 amino acids. The V and J ends lost 1 base and 7 bases respectively, with 7 bases between them. Germline loops: CDR1 PRHDT, CDR2 FYEKMQ (reference sequence). CDR3 DNA (partial): TGTGCCAGCAGCTTAGAGTACGGTGGC. This codes for CASSLEYGG. The CDR3 in its entirety is CASSLEYGGYTF.

For this clone: The DNA ends 3 residues before the CDR3 does, and the rest of the CDR3 is filled in from the germline J gene. The chain employs TRBV10-2 and TRBJ2-1; no clear D. The V gene lost 7 bases and the J gene lost 2 bases, with 6 bases spanning the gap. Germline CDR1 WSHSY, CDR2 SAAADI. The CDR3 extends over 12 amino acids. CDR3 bases read: TGCGCCAGCATATCTGCCTACAATGAG. This encodes CASISAYNE. The entire CDR3 protein is CASISAYNEQFF.

This clone was detected ten times or more. The observed sequence ends 3 residues before the CDR3 terminus, with the missing tail filled in from the germline J gene. V usage is TRBV20-1 and J usage is TRBJ2-1; 7 bases agree with TRBD2. Germline lookup yields CDR1 DFQATT and CDR2 SNEGSKA (reference sequence). The junction had 18 bases not matched to a gene; V was cut back by 0 bases and J by 4 bases. This CDR3 region has 19 residues. The CDR3 spells CSARESPGLVGGRYNEQFF. Partial CDR3 DNA: TGCAGTGCTAGAGAGAGCCCCGGACTAGTGGGGGGGAGATACAATGAG.

This clone was detected many times. The read gets to within 3 residues of the CDR3 end, and the germline J gene fills in the rest. The gene calls are TRBV7-2 and TRBJ1-4; no firm D call. The germline V gene encodes CDR1 SGHTA and CDR2 FQGNSA. There are 13 residues in the CDR3. V was pared by 5 bases and J by 6 bases, with 10 bases between. The part of the CDR3 DNA that was read is TGTGCCAGCAGCCCTACAAGGGATGAAAAA. It translates to CASSPTRDEK. The whole CDR3 sequence is CASSPTRDEKLFF.

This clone occurred many times. Read data end 3 residues before the CDR3 end; the end is taken from the germline J gene. The chain couples TRBV14 to TRBJ2-1; 8 bases fit TRBD2. V gave up 4 bases and J gave up 3 bases; unmatched junction bases: 11. Germline CDR1 reads SGHDN; CDR2 reads FVKESK. The CDR3 is 17 residues long. CDR3 loop: CASSRYRGRGDYNEQFF. The sequenced part of the CDR3 DNA is TGTGCCAGCAGCCGCTATAGAGGGCGGGGGGACTACAATGAG. The whole variable domain, filled in from reference TRBV14 and TRBJ2-1, reads EAGVTQFPSHSVIEKGQTVTLRCDPISGHDNLYWYRRVMGKEIKFLLHFVKESKQDESGMPNNRFLAERTGGTYSTLKVQPAELEDSGVYFCASSRYRGRGDYNEQFFGPGTRLTVL.

The table lists this clone with many counts. The CDR3 is cut off 3 residues early in the read; its end comes from the germline J gene. The chain employs TRBV30 and TRBJ2-3, with a possible D match to TRBD1 (6 bases). The germline V gene encodes CDR1 GTSNPN and CDR2 SVGIG (reference sequence). CDR3 size: 12 residues. Trimming took 5 bases from V and 8 from J, leaving 14 bases between them. CDR3 DNA (partial): TGTGCCTGGCTCTCCCCCAGGGGTACG. This translates into CAWLSPRGT. The CDR3 reads in full as CAWLSPRGTQYF.

In this sample, this clone turned up many times. The read is 3 residues too short to cover the CDR3 end, so that end is filled in from the germline J gene. The chain has TRBV7-9 and TRBJ2-3; 7 positions agree with TRBD2. V lost 4 bases to trimming and J lost 3 bases; unmatched junction nucleotides: 4. The germline gives CDR1 SEHNR, CDR2 FQNEAQ (reference sequence). The length of the CDR3 is 14 residues. The part of the CDR3 DNA that was read is TGTGCCAGCAGCTCCGCCGGGGGGACAGATACG. Its protein is CASSSAGGTDT. The CDR3 as a whole reads CASSSAGGTDTQYF.

This clone has ten or more counts. The CDR3 bases that were read are TGCGCCAGCAGCCCAACAGGGTACTGGGAAAAA. Translating gives CASSPTGYWEK. The entire CDR3 sequence reads CASSPTGYWEKLFF. V gene TRBV5-1 combines with J gene TRBJ1-4, with D tentatively TRBD1 (6 bases). The sequence runs out 3 residues before the end of the CDR3; the remainder is reconstructed from the germline J gene. Trimming removed 4 bases from V and 8 bases from J, with 15 bases in between. The CDR3 is made up of 14 amino acids. Germline V lookup: CDR1 SGHRS, CDR2 YFSETQ.

This clone was counted many times. The read finishes 3 residues shy of the CDR3 end, and the germline J gene is used to complete it. The chain is built from TRBV18 and TRBJ2-7; D perhaps matches TRBD1 (5 bases). CDR3 length: 12 residues. The germline V gene has CDR1 KGHSH and CDR2 LQKENI. V lost 3 bases and J 4 bases, leaving 7 bases between the germline ends. Incomplete CDR3 DNA: TGTGCCAGCTCACCGGCAGGGTACGAG. It is translated as CASSPAGYE. The entire CDR3 sequence reads CASSPAGYEQYF.

A few counts support this clone. The DNA ends 3 residues before the CDR3 does, and the rest of the CDR3 is filled in from the germline J gene. This specimen includes other DNA sequences encoding the same CDR3. The chain is built from TRBV7-2 and TRBJ2-7, with 9 bases fitting TRBD2. V lost 5 bases, J lost 6 bases, and 8 bases stayed unmatched. Germline CDR1 is SGHTA and CDR2 is FQGNSA. The CDR3 has 14 amino acids. The CDR3 DNA, read in part, is TGTGCCAGCAGCCGGGCGGGGGGGGGCCGCGAG. Its protein is CASSRAGGGRE. The entire CDR3 is CASSRAGGGREQYF.

This clone was counted ten times or more. The read gets to within 3 residues of the CDR3 end, and the germline J gene fills in the rest. The chain uses TRBV20-1 and TRBJ1-4; 9 bases fit TRBD1. With V trimmed by 1 base and J by 4 bases, 10 bases remained unmatched. Germline CDR1 is DFQATT and CDR2 is SNEGSKA (reference sequence). This CDR3 has 17 amino acids. CDR3 DNA (partial): TGCAGTGCTAGAGGACAGGGGGTCTCAGCCTTTAATGAAAAA. It encodes CSARGQGVSAFNEK. In full, the CDR3 reads CSARGQGVSAFNEKLFF.

This clone was found many times. The read falls 3 residues short of the CDR3 end, and the missing part is taken from the germline J gene. The chain has TRBV7-9 and TRBJ2-7, with 8 bases matching TRBD1. This CDR3 comprises 15 residues. V lost 3 bases, J lost 4 bases, and 8 bases stayed unmatched. Germline V gives CDR1 SEHNR, CDR2 FQNEAQ (reference sequence). CDR3 region: CASSFFRDRLYEQYF. The sequenced CDR3 bases are TGTGCCAGCAGCTTCTTCCGGGACAGGCTTTACGAG.

This clone has a count of ten or more. From the germline J gene comes the end of the CDR3, since the read stops 3 residues before it. This chain uses TRBV7-2 with TRBJ2-7; D may be TRBD2 (6 bases). Germline values: CDR1 SGHTA, CDR2 FQGNSA. The CDR3 loop spans 13 amino acids. V lost 5 bases and J lost 4, with 12 bases in between. The covered CDR3 bases are TGTGCCAGCAGCCCCCTCCGGGGGTACGAG. Protein sequence: CASSPLRGYE. The full CDR3 protein is CASSPLRGYEQYF.

The sample holds many counts of this clone. The read is 3 residues too short to cover the CDR3 end, so that end is filled in from the germline J gene. J is TRBJ1-2 and V is TRBV2, with TRBD1 as a possible D gene (5 bases). Germline loops: CDR1 SNHLY, CDR2 FYNNEI. This CDR3 comprises 13 residues. V was cut by 2 bases and J by 7 bases, with 11 bases left in between. The sequenced part of the CDR3 DNA is TGTGCCAGCAGTGAAAGGGGTTCGACTGGC. Translating it yields CASSERGSTG. The CDR3 as a whole reads CASSERGSTGYTF.

This clone has a count of ten or more. CDR3 sequence reads: CASSLFPTGRSTDTQYF. CDR3 bases read: TGTGCCAGCAGCTTATTTCCGACGGGTAGAAGCACAGATACG. The rearrangement uses TRBV12-3 or TRBV12-4 and TRBJ2-3, with D hard to call. The read ends 3 residues early relative to the CDR3; the germline J gene fills the gap. V was cut by 6 bases and J by 0 bases, with 19 bases left in between. The CDR3 has 17 amino acids.

This clone was detected many times. The read ends 3 residues shy of where the CDR3 ends; the end is completed using the germline J gene. The rearrangement uses TRBV16 and TRBJ2-1; D possibly corresponds to TRBD1 (5 bases). The CDR3 has 13 residues. V was shortened by 0 bases and J by 9 bases, with 9 bases between the two germline ends. The germline gives CDR1 KGHSY, CDR2 FQNENV. CDR3 residues: CASSQSRGGEQFF. The sequenced part of the CDR3 DNA is TGTGCCAGCAGCCAATCAAGGGGCGGTGAG.

This clone occurred many times. Read coverage stops 3 residues before the CDR3 terminus; the germline J gene supplies the remainder. The chain couples TRBV2 to TRBJ2-3, with 14 bases matching TRBD2. Looked up from germline, CDR1 is SNHLY and CDR2 is FYNNEI. J gave up 6 bases and V 5 bases, and 7 bases lay outside the gene matches. This CDR3 has 16 amino acids. The CDR3 protein is CASSTGLAGGGDTQYF. CDR3 DNA, as far as it was read: TGTGCCAGCAGTACAGGACTAGCGGGGGGTGGTGATACG.

This clone appeared many times. The missing CDR3 end, 3 residues past where the read stops, is filled in from the germline J gene. The chain uses TRBV7-7 and TRBJ2-1; D is undetermined. The V gene lost 1 base and the J gene lost 5 bases, with 6 bases spanning the gap. Germline V CDR1 and CDR2: SSHAT, FNYEAQ (reference sequence). CDR3 length equals 13 residues. CDR3 DNA, as far as it was read: TGTGCCAGCAGCTTAGATAGGGACAATGAG. Its translation is CASSLDRDNE. The full-length CDR3 reads as CASSLDRDNEQFF.

There are many counts of this clone. From the germline J gene comes the end of the CDR3, since the read stops 3 residues before it. The chain is built from TRBV7-2 and TRBJ2-1; no definite D call. Germline CDR1 reads SGHTA; CDR2 reads FQGNSA. Trimming took off 2 bases at V and 4 bases at J, with 6 bases between the two ends. This CDR3 has 13 amino acids. CDR3 sequence: CASSLTRYNEQFF. Partial CDR3 DNA: TGTGCCAGCAGCTTAACACGTTACAATGAG.

This clone came up many times. Read data end 3 residues before the CDR3 end; the end is taken from the germline J gene. The chain joins TRBV5-6 to TRBJ2-3; D gene ambiguous. The germline V and J ends were trimmed by 0 bases and 2 bases, with 7 bases remaining between them. The CDR3 contains 14 residues. Germline loops: CDR1 SGHDT, CDR2 YYEEEE. The CDR3 spells CASSLAGLTDTQYF. The part of the CDR3 DNA that was read is TGTGCCAGCAGCTTGGCAGGCCTCACAGATACG.

There are many counts of this clone. The CDR3 end lies 3 residues beyond the end of the read and is filled in from the germline J gene. The genes are TRBV19 and TRBJ2-2; 11 nucleotides match TRBD2. V was clipped by 6 bases and J by 6 bases; unmatched bases: 6. This CDR3 has 15 residues. Germline lookup yields CDR1 LNHDA and CDR2 SQIVND (reference sequence). The CDR3: CASSVSGGAPGELFF. The covered CDR3 bases are TGTGCCAGTAGCGTTAGCGGGGGGGCCCCCGGGGAG.